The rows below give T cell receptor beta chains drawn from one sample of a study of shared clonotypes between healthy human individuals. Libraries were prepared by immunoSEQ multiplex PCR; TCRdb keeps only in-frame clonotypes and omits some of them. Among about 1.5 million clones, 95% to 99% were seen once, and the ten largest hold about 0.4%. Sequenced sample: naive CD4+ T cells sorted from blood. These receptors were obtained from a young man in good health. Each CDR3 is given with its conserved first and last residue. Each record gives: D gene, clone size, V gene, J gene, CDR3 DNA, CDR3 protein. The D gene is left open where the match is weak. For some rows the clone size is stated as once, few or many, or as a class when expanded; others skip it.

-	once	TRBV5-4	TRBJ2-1	TGTGCCAGCAGCCCAAAAGATCGTGGGTTTAACAATGAGCAGTTCTTC	CASSPKDRGFNNEQFF
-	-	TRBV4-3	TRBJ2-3	TGCGCCAGCAGCCAAGGGGGGTTTGGGGAGTCAGATACGCAGTATTTT	CASSQGGFGESDTQYF
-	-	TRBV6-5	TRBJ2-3	TGTGCCAGCAGTTACTCGTACGACAGCACAGATACGCAGTATTTT	CASSYSYDSTDTQYF
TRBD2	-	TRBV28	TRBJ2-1	TGTGCCAGCAGTCCGAGCGGGAGGGGGTACAATGAGCAGTTCTTC	CASSPSGRGYNEQFF
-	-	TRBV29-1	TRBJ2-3	TGCAGCGTTACGGACACAGATACGCAGTATTTT	CSVTDTDTQYF
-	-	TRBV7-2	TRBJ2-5	TGTGCCAGCAGCCTGGGACGTGGACAAGAGACCCAGTACTTC	CASSLGRGQETQYF
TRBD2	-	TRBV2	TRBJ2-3	TGTGCCAGCAGTGATCTAGCGGGTTGGTCGACGCAGTATTTT	CASSDLAGWSTQYF
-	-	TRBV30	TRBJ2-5	TGTGCCTGGAGTGTGGGGGCGCCAGAGACCCAGTACTTC	CAWSVGAPETQYF
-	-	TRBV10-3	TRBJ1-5	TGTGCCATCAGTGTAGGTCTAGCGCAGCCCCAGCATTTT	CAISVGLAQPQHF
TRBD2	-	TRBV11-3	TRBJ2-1	TGTGCCAGCAGCTTAAGGGGGACTAGCGGGAATTCCAATGAGCAGTTCTTC	CASSLRGTSGNSNEQFF